A single sample is the source of the 13 T cell receptor beta chains below, sequenced in a study of CD8 T cells in Susac syndrome. It was with random hexamers that roughly 0.5 to 1 ug RNA was reverse transcribed. TCRdb reprocessed the immunoSEQ multiplex PCR reads via MiXCR and lists one record per CDR3 protein. The top ten hold approximately 0.11% of the sample, which has roughly 200,000 distinct CDR3 sequences, approximately 94% seen once. Sequencing was done on a sample of CD4+ T cells from PBMCs. All receptors come from a human donor with Susac syndrome.

The rearrangement joins TRBV11-2 to TRBJ2-3; D gene unclear. V lost 5 bases and J 7 bases, leaving 10 bases between the germline ends. Germline V gene lookup returns CDR1 SGHAT and CDR2 FQNNGV. This CDR3 has 12 residues. CDR3 in amino acids: CASSHSQNTQYF. CDR3 nucleotides: TGTGCCAGCAGCCACAGTCAGAATACGCAGTATTTT.

CDR3: CATRAQGDASGASTDTQYF. Here the CDR3 DNA reads TGTGCCACCAGAGCACAGGGCGACGCTAGCGGGGCCAGCACAGATACGCAGTATTTT. The rearrangement uses TRBV24-1 and TRBJ2-3; 9 bases align to TRBD2. Germline CDR1 is KGHDR and CDR2 is SFDVKD. The CDR3 is 19 amino acids. The trim removed 7 bases at V and 0 bases at J, leaving 16 bases unmatched.

This clonotype was observed a handful of times. This sequence joins TRBV10-3 and TRBJ2-4, with 7 bases identical to TRBD1. With V trimmed by 6 bases and J by 0 bases, 11 bases remained unmatched. Germline CDR1 is ENHRY and CDR2 is SYGVKD. This CDR3 region has 17 residues. CDR3 coding DNA: TGTGCCATCAGGCCTGATCCGGGACAGCTAGCCAAAAACATTCAGTACTTC. Translating it yields CAIRPDPGQLAKNIQYF.

This chain joins TRBV29-1 and TRBJ2-2; D not certain. Deletions cut 3 bases from V and 0 bases from J, with 5 bases between. This CDR3 spans 13 amino acids. Per germline, CDR1 SQVTM and CDR2 ANQGSEA. The CDR3 coding sequence is TGCAGCGTTGAGTTCCCGAACACCGGGGAGCTGTTTTTT. Amino acid sequence: CSVEFPNTGELFF.

The chain employs TRBV3-1 and TRBJ2-7; 7 nucleotides align to TRBD1. The CDR3 is made up of 13 amino acids. Per the germline V gene, CDR1 is LGHDT and CDR2 is YNNKEL (reference sequence). V trimming: 3 bases; J trimming: 6 bases; junction bases outside the gene matches: 5. The CDR3 nucleotides are TGTGCCAGCAGCCATCAGGGGGATAGCGAGCAGTACTTC. Its protein is CASSHQGDSEQYF.

The rearrangement uses TRBV18 and TRBJ1-1; 7 nucleotides line up with TRBD1. V dropped 5 bases and J dropped 1; count of bases not matched to a gene: 4. The germline CDR1 and CDR2 sequences are KGHSH and LQKENI. CDR3 length: 14 residues. The chain's CDR3 is CASSGQASNTEAFF. The CDR3 bases are TGTGCCAGCTCAGGACAGGCCTCGAACACTGAAGCTTTCTTT.

The gene calls are TRBV10-3 and TRBJ1-5; D is ambiguous. V was clipped by 6 bases and J by 3 bases, with 9 bases between them. Germline CDR1 ENHRY, CDR2 SYGVKD. The CDR3 runs 13 residues. The DNA of the CDR3 is TGTGCCATCAGACGGGGTGACAATCAGCCCCAGCATTTT. Its translation: CAIRRGDNQPQHF.

This chain uses TRBV6-1 with TRBJ1-5, with D hard to call. The CDR3 contains 14 residues. Trimming pared 7 bases from V and 0 bases from J, leaving 10 bases between. CDR1 and CDR2 from the germline V gene are MNHNS and SASEGT. CDR3 loop: CASTPQYSNQPQHF. The CDR3 DNA sequence: TGTGCCAGCACCCCACAATATAGCAATCAGCCCCAGCATTTT.

This chain joins TRBV12-3 or TRBV12-4 and TRBJ1-4; D uncertain. The V and J ends lost 5 bases and 0 bases respectively, with 7 bases between them. This CDR3 comprises 14 residues. This CDR3 is CASSHRATNEKLFF. CDR3 sequence (DNA): TGTGCCAGCAGTCATCGAGCAACTAATGAAAAACTGTTTTTT.

This rearrangement joins TRBV9 to TRBJ2-1, with 8 bases fitting TRBD2. The CDR3 is 19 amino acids. Germline lookup yields CDR1 SGDLS and CDR2 YYNGEE. Unmatched junction bases numbered 12, after V lost 0 bases and J lost 1 base. The DNA of the CDR3 is TGTGCCAGCAGCGTAGCTGCCGGGGGGGGCCCCCTTTCCTACAATGAGCAGTTCTTC. This translates into CASSVAAGGGPLSYNEQFF.

J is TRBJ2-5 and V is TRBV13; D tentatively reads TRBD1 or TRBD2 (5 bases each). This CDR3 region has 15 residues. V was trimmed by 5 bases and J by 4 bases, leaving 17 bases between them. Germline CDR1 PRHDT, CDR2 FYEKMQ (reference sequence). This CDR3 is CASSPQTQGVETQYF. The CDR3 coding sequence is TGTGCCAGCAGCCCACAAACCCAGGGAGTAGAGACCCAGTACTTC. The full variable domain, its missing parts supplied by reference TRBV13 and TRBJ2-5, is AAGVIQSPRHLIKEKRETATLKCYPIPRHDTVYWYQQGPGQDPQFLISFYEKMQSDKGSIPDRFSAQQFSDYHSELNMSSLELGDSALYFCASSPQTQGVETQYFGPGTRLLVL.

The CDR3 loop is CASSYRQGDTEAFF. CDR3 in DNA: TGTGCCAGCAGCTACAGACAGGGAGACACTGAAGCTTTCTTT. The chain uses TRBV11-2 and TRBJ1-1; TRBD1 agrees at 7 bases. Germline V gene lookup returns CDR1 SGHAT and CDR2 FQNNGV. V lost 4 bases to trimming and J lost 3 bases; unmatched junction nucleotides: 5. The CDR3 is 14 amino acids.

The CDR3 DNA reads TGCAGTGCTAGAGAGGGCACAGATACGCAGTATTTT. Translated: CSAREGTDTQYF. J is TRBJ2-3 and V is TRBV20-1; no firm D call. V was cut by 0 bases and J by 1 base, with 2 bases left in between. From germline, CDR1 is DFQATT and CDR2 SNEGSKA (reference sequence). This CDR3 has 12 residues.